This T cell receptor beta chain was recovered during a study of blood T cells in healthy people across ages. Study results and limitations: When one million T cells were used, diversity estimates were thought to be underestimates.

Trimming cost V 4 bases and J 3 bases; bases outside gene matches: 6. Germline CDR1 reads DFQATT; CDR2 reads SNEGSKA (reference sequence). CDR3 length equals 15 residues. In regard to this clonotype: Its antigen is currently unknown.

Alongside a J-beta primer mix, a sample-barcoded 5' primer served in a second PCR lasting about 6 to 12 cycles. TCRdb passed the 5' RACE reads through MiXCR, listing each CDR3 protein once. The repertoire consists of more than 650,000 distinct CDR3 sequences, with approximately 53% occurring once and the leading ten covering 40% to 50%. The source material was blood. This receptor was identified in a man older than 75 in good health. The rearrangement uses TRBV20-1 and TRBJ1-3, with 10 bases identical to TRBD1. CDR3 coding DNA: TGCAGTGCTACTCGACAGGGGGCGAATGGAAACACCATATATTTT. It codes for CSATRQGANGNTIYF.